A single sample gave rise to the 17 T cell receptor beta chains below, sequenced in a study of cytomegalovirus exposure and HLA in healthy donors. Some clones are missing from TCRdb's copy, which holds only in-frame ones; the method was immunoSEQ multiplex PCR. The table lists roughly 200,000 clones, about 81% of them singletons. The sample consisted of PBMCs. The receptors come from a woman in her twenties or thirties in good health and CMV-seronegative.

The V and J genes are TRBV2 and TRBJ1-1, with D perhaps matching TRBD1 (5 bases). The CDR3 has 14 residues. V lost 2 bases and J lost 2, with 9 bases in between. CDR1 is SNHLY and CDR2 is FYNNEI in the germline V gene. The CDR3 sequence: CASSEMGLNTEAFF. In DNA, the CDR3 is TGTGCCAGCAGTGAAATGGGGCTAAACACTGAAGCTTTCTTT.

The chain combines TRBV19 with TRBJ1-2, with D perhaps matching TRBD1 (6 bases). Deletions cut 11 bases from V and 2 bases from J, with 12 bases between. This CDR3 comprises 12 residues. The germline gives CDR1 LNHDA, CDR2 SQIVND (reference sequence). DNA for the CDR3: TGTGCCCTTCGGACAGAAAACTATGGCTACACCTTC. This encodes CALRTENYGYTF.

The chain employs TRBV5-4 and TRBJ2-7; 7 bases are shared with TRBD1. Germline V gene data show CDR1 as SGHNT and CDR2 as YYREEE (reference sequence). The CDR3 is 14 residues long. With 0 bases clipped from V and 3 bases from J, the junction kept 3 bases outside the gene matches. CDR3 coding DNA: TGTGCCAGCAGCTTGGGACAGGGAATCTACGAGCAGTACTTC. This sequence encodes CASSLGQGIYEQYF. The variable domain in full, completed from reference TRBV5-4 and TRBJ2-7, reads ETGVTQSPTHLIKTRGQQVTLRCSSQSGHNTVSWYQQALGQGPQFIFQYYREEENGRGNFPPRFSGLQFPNYSSELNVNALELDDSALYLCASSLGQGIYEQYFGPGTRLTVT.

This clone was seen a handful of times. The chain combines TRBV7-3 with TRBJ1-6; unclear D gene. CDR1 and CDR2 (germline): SGHTA, FQGTGA. The V gene lost 5 bases and the J gene lost 8 bases, with 16 bases spanning the gap. This CDR3 contains 15 residues. The CDR3 reads CASSPRGDTYSPLHF. The CDR3 DNA is TGTGCCAGCAGCCCCCGGGGAGATACCTATTCACCCCTCCACTTT.

The gene calls are TRBV29-1 and TRBJ2-3; possibly TRBD2 for D (5 bases). The CDR3 contains 15 residues. The germline V gene has CDR1 SQVTM and CDR2 ANQGSEA. The ends were cut back, 7 bases at V and 0 bases at J, with 17 bases in the middle. The CDR3 sequence: CSALGAPISTDTQYF. In DNA, the CDR3 is TGCAGCGCCCTGGGAGCCCCTATCAGCACAGATACGCAGTATTTT.

V gene TRBV25-1 combines with J gene TRBJ2-3, with 9 positions matching TRBD2. The CDR3 runs 15 residues. The germline CDR1 and CDR2 sequences are MGHDK and SYGVNS. The V segment lost 1 base and the J segment 5 bases; nucleotides outside the gene matches: 4. CDR3 sequence: CASSEWAGGGDTQYF. The CDR3 bases are TGTGCCAGCAGTGAATGGGCGGGAGGGGGAGATACGCAGTATTTT. Together with reference TRBV25-1 and TRBJ2-3, the CDR3 gives the full variable domain: EADIYQTPRYLVIGTGKKITLECSQTMGHDKMYWYQQDPGMELHLIHYSYGVNSTEKGDLSSESTVSRIRTEHFPLTLESARPSHTSQYLCASSEWAGGGDTQYFGPGTRLTVL.

The chain couples TRBV11-2 to TRBJ1-5, with no clear D. From germline, CDR1 is SGHAT and CDR2 FQNNGV. This CDR3 region has 15 residues. The germline V and J ends were trimmed by 1 base and 0 bases, with 7 bases remaining between them. The CDR3 protein is CASSLGPGSNQPQHF. As DNA, the CDR3 is TGTGCCAGCAGCTTAGGTCCAGGTAGCAATCAGCCCCAGCATTTT.

The gene calls are TRBV19 and TRBJ1-2; 7 bases are a match to TRBD1. The CDR3 consists of 15 residues. V shed 7 bases and J 0 bases; nucleotides not matched to a gene: 8. The germline V gene encodes CDR1 LNHDA and CDR2 SQIVND (reference sequence). The CDR3 sequence is CASNSRTGSNYGYTF. CDR3 coding DNA: TGTGCCAGTAACTCTCGGACAGGCTCTAACTATGGCTACACCTTC.

The CDR3 spells CASNRDWNTGELFF. CDR3 sequence (DNA): TGCGCCAGTAACCGGGACTGGAACACCGGGGAGCTGTTTTTT. This chain uses TRBV10-1 with TRBJ2-2, with D possibly matching TRBD2 (6 bases). CDR3 size: 14 residues. Germline CDR1 reads WNHNN; CDR2 reads SYGVQD (reference sequence). Trimming pared 9 bases from V and 1 base from J, leaving 12 bases between.

The chain carries TRBV4-2 and TRBJ1-4; 7 positions match TRBD1. The V gene's germline CDR1 is LGHNA and CDR2 YNFKEQ. This CDR3 is 15 amino acids long. Trimming at V came to 1 base and at J to 8 bases, leaving 7 bases not matched to a gene. The chain's CDR3 is CASSQGGRGEEKLFF. CDR3 DNA: TGTGCCAGCAGCCAAGGTGGCAGGGGGGAAGAAAAACTGTTTTTT.

The chain is built from TRBV7-2 and TRBJ2-5; maybe TRBD1 (5 bases). Germline CDR1 SGHTA, CDR2 FQGNSA. There are 14 residues in the CDR3. With 5 bases removed from V and 2 bases from J, the gap between germline ends came to 12 bases. The CDR3 DNA reads TGTGCCAGCAGCCTGGGGCCAGCACAAGAGACCCAGTACTTC. It is translated as CASSLGPAQETQYF.

The CDR3 spells CSVQGPRRDEQYF. The CDR3, as DNA: TGCAGCGTTCAGGGACCGAGGAGGGACGAGCAGTACTTC. The rearrangement links TRBV29-1 to TRBJ2-7, with D perhaps matching TRBD2 (6 bases). The V end was cut by 5 bases, the J end by 5 bases, with 16 bases between. The CDR3 extends over 13 amino acids. CDR1 and CDR2 from the germline V gene are SQVTM and ANQGSEA.

The CDR3: CASSYSNTGELFF. CDR3 in DNA: TGTGCCAGCAGTTATTCTAACACCGGGGAGCTGTTTTTT. The rearrangement uses TRBV27 and TRBJ2-2; D gene unclear. Looked up from germline, CDR1 is MNHEY and CDR2 is SMNVEV (reference sequence). V shed 4 bases and J shed 2 bases, with 5 bases lying between them. The CDR3 runs to 13 residues.

A remark on this clone: This CDR3 is also generated by other DNA sequences in the sample. The rearrangement joins TRBV5-1 to TRBJ1-2, with 10 bases that match TRBD1. The CDR3 spans 14 residues. Germline V lookup: CDR1 SGHRS, CDR2 YFSETQ. V lost 0 bases to trimming and J lost 8 bases; unmatched junction nucleotides: 4. CDR3 sequence reads: CASSLEGQGRGYTF. DNA of the CDR3: TGCGCCAGCAGCTTGGAGGGACAGGGGCGAGGCTACACCTTC.

The chain joins TRBV29-1 to TRBJ1-2, with D possibly being TRBD1 (6 bases). V lost 3 bases and J 4 bases, leaving 9 bases between the germline ends. From germline, CDR1 is SQVTM and CDR2 ANQGSEA. This CDR3 region has 12 residues. The CDR3 DNA follows: TGCAGCGTTGATTCAGGGGTCTATGGCTACACCTTC. This codes for CSVDSGVYGYTF.

This clone was observed a few times. The chain has TRBV27 and TRBJ2-2; TRBD2 aligns across 9 bases. Per germline, CDR1 MNHEY and CDR2 SMNVEV (reference sequence). This CDR3 region has 15 residues. V gave up 1 base and J gave up 7 bases; unmatched junction bases: 4. CDR3 in amino acids: CASSLWTSVGGELFF. The DNA for the CDR3 is TGTGCCAGCAGTTTATGGACTAGCGTGGGCGGGGAGCTGTTTTTT.

The chain has TRBV9 and TRBJ2-7, with D possibly matching TRBD2 (5 bases). This CDR3 has 16 residues. V lost 2 bases, J lost 0 bases, and 15 bases lay in between. Germline values: CDR1 SGDLS, CDR2 YYNGEE. CDR3 sequence: CASSVGLPKSSYEQYF. For the CDR3, the DNA is TGTGCCAGCAGCGTCGGACTCCCTAAGAGCTCCTACGAGCAGTACTTC.